This record concerns one T cell receptor beta chain sequence. Its antigen remains unknown. Before the COVID-19 pandemic, during about 2011-2018, CD4+ T cells were taken from unexposed donors. The cells were cultured for approximately ten days before CD4+ T cells were isolated. Testing used SARS-CoV-2 S/N and four cold-coronavirus spikes on unexposed-donor CD4+ T cells, cells permitting. PBMCs were plated at 1.5 million to 2.5 million per well in IL-2-containing medium. Cultures received half-medium IL-2 refreshes on days 3 and 7. The CDR3 contains 13 residues. CDR1 is LGHDT, CDR2 YNNKEL, per germline (reference sequence). The V gene lost 4 bases and the J gene lost 7 bases, with 11 bases spanning the gap. This sample stems from a study of CD4 T cells in relation to SARS-CoV-2 and coronaviruses. Across the study: TCR beta CDR3s were sequenced after 10-day antigen culture of PBMCs.

Only in-frame clones appear in the TCRdb table, and some are missing; sequencing was by immunoSEQ multiplex PCR. The sample holds about 29,000 clones, around three quarters seen once. The TCR sequence derives from a human donor in good health. The chain employs TRBV3-1 (or the pseudogene TRBV3-2) and TRBJ1-3; D is unclear. What was sequenced was CD4+ T cells from PBMCs, cultured in vitro. The CDR3 region has the DNA TGTGCCAGCAGCCTTTCCAGCGGCAACACCATATATTTT. Its protein is CASSLSSGNTIYF.